These T cell receptor beta chains were read from a single sample in a study of CD8 T cells in Susac syndrome. In TCRdb, the immunoSEQ multiplex PCR reads were re-called with MiXCR into one record per CDR3 protein. Here the sample spans more than 110,000 distinct CDR3 sequences, around 95% being singletons. Sequenced input: CD4+ T cells from PBMCs. All receptors come from a human donor with Susac syndrome. Each CDR3 is given with its conserved first and last residue. D genes are given only for firm matches. The size field is filled for only some rows; it gives once, few, many or a size class.

>TRBJ2-5|TRBV5-4|few|-
CASSLVASQETQYF
TGTGCCAGCAGCTTGGTGGCCTCTCAAGAGACCCAGTACTTC
>TRBJ2-6|TRBV20-1|-|TRBD1
CSAPGQGARSGANVLTF
TGCAGTGCCCCCGGACAGGGGGCTAGGTCTGGGGCCAACGTCCTGACTTTC
>TRBJ2-3|TRBV30|-|-
CAWNHRDTQYF
TGTGCCTGGAATCATCGAGATACGCAGTATTTT
>TRBJ2-7|TRBV13|-|TRBD1
CASSYDRDVYEQYF
TGTGCCAGCAGCTACGACAGGGACGTCTACGAGCAGTACTTC
>TRBJ2-1|TRBV30|-|TRBD1
CAWSVQGSYNEQFF
TGTGCCTGGAGTGTACAGGGGTCCTACAATGAGCAGTTCTTC
>TRBJ1-1|TRBV28|-|-
CASSSGRGGAFF
TGTGCCAGCAGTTCCGGGCGAGGGGGAGCTTTCTTT
>TRBJ1-5|TRBV19|-|-
CASRSTDSNQPQHF
TGTGCCAGTCGGTCCACAGATAGCAATCAGCCCCAGCATTTT
>TRBJ1-5|TRBV27|-|TRBD1
CASRLGTGAGQPQHF
TGTGCCAGCAGGTTGGGGACAGGGGCCGGCCAGCCCCAGCATTTT
>TRBJ2-1|TRBV7-9|-|-
CASSFKLGVRHYNEQFF
TGTGCCAGCAGCTTCAAACTCGGGGTACGGCACTACAATGAGCAGTTCTTC
>TRBJ2-7|TRBV7-2|-|-
CASSPQPGLGSYEQYF
TGTGCCAGCAGCCCACAGCCAGGTCTAGGATCCTACGAGCAGTACTTC
>TRBJ2-5|TRBV19|-|-
CASSIGSKNQETQYF
TGTGCCAGTAGTATAGGTTCCAAAAACCAAGAGACCCAGTACTTC
>TRBJ2-5|TRBV18|-|TRBD2
CASSPLAGGPPTQYF
TGTGCCAGCTCTCCATTAGCGGGGGGCCCCCCGACCCAGTACTTC
>TRBJ1-2|TRBV2|-|TRBD1
CASSDRTGDGYTF
TGTGCCAGCAGTGATCGGACAGGGGATGGCTACACCTTC
>TRBJ2-7|TRBV7-9|-|-
CASSFATYEQYF
TGTGCCAGCAGCTTCGCCACCTACGAGCAGTACTTC
>TRBJ2-1|TRBV30|-|TRBD2
CAWSVGISRETRNEQFF
TGTGCCTGGAGTGTGGGGATCTCGCGGGAGACACGCAATGAGCAGTTCTTC
>TRBJ2-7|TRBV5-6|-|-
CASSGRGAISPYEQYF
TGTGCCAGCAGCGGCCGCGGGGCGATATCTCCCTACGAGCAGTACTTC
>TRBJ2-5|TRBV5-4|few|TRBD2
CASSRGLAEETQYF
TGTGCCAGCAGCCGCGGACTAGCGGAAGAGACCCAGTACTTC
>TRBJ1-1|TRBV29-1|-|TRBD1
CSVGQGLNTEAFF
TGCAGCGTTGGACAGGGGTTGAACACTGAAGCTTTCTTT
>TRBJ2-7|TRBV7-2|-|-
CASSHLPGGRRSYEQYF
TGTGCCAGCAGCCACCTCCCGGGCGGGCGCCGCTCCTACGAGCAGTACTTC
>TRBJ2-5|TRBV3-1|-|TRBD2
CASSQGIAGVGTQYF
TGTGCCAGCAGCCAAGGAATAGCGGGAGTTGGGACCCAGTACTTC
>TRBJ1-2|TRBV3-1|-|TRBD1
CASSPGTGIRGYTF
TGTGCCAGCAGCCCGGGGACAGGCATTCGTGGCTACACCTTC
>TRBJ2-2|TRBV15|-|-
CATSRDVNTGELFF
TGTGCCACCAGCAGAGATGTGAACACCGGGGAGCTGTTTTTT
>TRBJ2-7|TRBV20-1|-|-
CSASASAFTYEQYF
TGCAGTGCTAGCGCTAGCGCCTTTACCTACGAGCAGTACTTC
>TRBJ1-2|TRBV30|-|-
CAWTLTTSYGYTF
TGTGCCTGGACCTTAACGACAAGCTATGGCTACACCTTC
>TRBJ1-2|TRBV12-3/TRBV12-4|-|TRBD1
CASSQGGLPVGYTF
TGTGCCAGCAGTCAAGGGGGCCTCCCGGTTGGCTACACCTTC
>TRBJ2-7|TRBV12-3/TRBV12-4|-|-
CASSLEEGEQYF
TGTGCCAGCAGTTTAGAGGAAGGCGAGCAGTACTTC
>TRBJ2-5|TRBV14|-|TRBD2
CASSQARGGGAGRETQYF
TGTGCCAGCAGCCAAGCCAGAGGCGGGGGGGCCGGTCGGGAGACCCAGTACTTC
>TRBJ1-1|TRBV30|-|-
CAWSDLRDTEAFF
TGTGCTTGGAGTGATCTCAGGGACACTGAAGCTTTCTTT
>TRBJ2-1|TRBV11-1|-|TRBD2
CASSPLLGLAGVSEKNEQFF
TGTGCCAGCAGCCCCCTTCTGGGACTTGCGGGAGTATCGGAGAAGAATGAGCAGTTCTTC
>TRBJ2-5|TRBV20-1|-|-
CSAQGIGETQYF
TGCAGTGCACAGGGCATAGGGGAGACCCAGTACTTC
>TRBJ2-1|TRBV24-1|-|TRBD2
CATSPTSAGFNEQFF
TGTGCCACCAGCCCGACTAGCGCCGGATTCAATGAGCAGTTCTTC